The present entry profiles one TCR beta chain with its context. These data are taken from a study of blood T cell repertoires in COVID-19. Whole-study context: Sites in the United States, Italy and Spain provided acute and convalescent COVID-19 samples. Sources were T cells, B-cell-depleted T cells, or PBMCs; the material itself was cDNA or gDNA.

The V and J ends lost 2 bases and 2 bases respectively, with 18 bases between them. The germline V gene has CDR1 PRHDT and CDR2 FYEKMQ (reference sequence). CDR3 size: 17 residues. As processed by the authors: Researchers report that nucleated cell counts were estimated from reference gene primer amplification. Clones were sequenced by immunoSEQ multiplex PCR, and TCRdb holds only the in-frame ones, with some missing. V and J calls and clone size are copied from that table; D and trimming were computed from the DNA. In the table there are over 100,000 clones, around four fifths of which are singletons.

The TCR comes from a man aged 55 to 70 with acute or convalescent COVID-19. This rearrangement joins TRBV13 to TRBJ1-1; perhaps TRBD1 as D (6 bases). Input material: peripheral blood. CDR3 in DNA: TGTGCCAGCAGCTTATTGGCCCGGGACATTTTCAACACTGAAGCTTTCTTT. Its translation is CASSLLARDIFNTEAFF.